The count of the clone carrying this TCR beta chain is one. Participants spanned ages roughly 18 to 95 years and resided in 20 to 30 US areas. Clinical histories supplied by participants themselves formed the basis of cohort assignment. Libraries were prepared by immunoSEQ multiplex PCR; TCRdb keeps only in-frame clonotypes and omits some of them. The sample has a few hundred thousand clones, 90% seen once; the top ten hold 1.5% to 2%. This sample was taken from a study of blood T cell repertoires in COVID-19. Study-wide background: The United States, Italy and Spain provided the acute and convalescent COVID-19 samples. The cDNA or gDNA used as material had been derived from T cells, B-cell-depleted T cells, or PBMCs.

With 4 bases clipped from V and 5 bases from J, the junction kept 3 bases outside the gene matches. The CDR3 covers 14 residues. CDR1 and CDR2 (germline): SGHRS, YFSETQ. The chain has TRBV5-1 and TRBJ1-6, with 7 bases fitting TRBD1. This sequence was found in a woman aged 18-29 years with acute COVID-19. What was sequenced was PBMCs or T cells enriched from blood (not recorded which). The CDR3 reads CASSPDRNNSPLHF. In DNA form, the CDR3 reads TGCGCCAGCAGCCCGGACAGGAATAATTCACCCCTCCACTTT.